Listed below are T cell receptor beta chains from one sample, sequenced in a study of CD8 T cells in ankylosing spondylitis. TCRdb processed the 5' RACE reads anew with MiXCR; each CDR3 protein has one entry. The sample has about 150,000 distinct CDR3 sequences, around a third seen once. What was sequenced was synovial fluid, either unsorted or a sorted T cell fraction (not recorded which). The receptor set was obtained from a male donor with ankylosing spondylitis. CDR3s include the opening cysteine and the closing phenylalanine or tryptophan. A D gene is named only where the DNA matches it firmly. Expanded clones are given a class, and other clones once, few, many or no size at all.

size	V	D	J	CDR3	DNA
few	TRBV29-1	.	TRBJ2-5	CSGQVRETQYF	TGCAGCGGACAGGTACGGGAGACCCAGTACTTC
few	TRBV7-2	TRBD1	TRBJ2-7	CASSSRTGTTYEQYF	TGTGCCAGCAGCTCAAGGACAGGGACCACCTACGAGCAGTACTTC
.	TRBV20-1	TRBD2	TRBJ2-1	CSARDWSSGGAGDNEQFF	TGCAGTGCTAGAGATTGGTCTAGCGGGGGGGCCGGCGACAATGAGCAGTTCTTC
few	TRBV6-5	TRBD2	TRBJ2-5	CASSYSPSGSGETQYF	TGTGCCAGCAGTTACTCACCTAGCGGGAGTGGGGAGACCCAGTACTTC
few	TRBV7-2	TRBD1	TRBJ2-5	CASSVTQGASGETQYF	TGTGCCAGCAGCGTTACACAGGGGGCGTCAGGAGAGACCCAGTACTTC
.	TRBV4-3	TRBD2	TRBJ2-3	CASSQDRAGGGADTQYF	TGCGCCAGCAGCCAAGATCGGGCGGGAGGAGGAGCAGATACGCAGTATTTT
.	TRBV12-3/TRBV12-4	.	TRBJ2-1	CASSSTRNNEQFF	TGTGCCAGCAGTTCGACTAGGAACAATGAGCAGTTCTTC
.	TRBV12-3/TRBV12-4	.	TRBJ2-1	CASRTNRSLLSEQFF	TGTGCCAGCAGGACAAACAGGTCCCTCCTAAGTGAGCAGTTCTTC
.	TRBV20-1	.	TRBJ2-7	CSAYRWGSYEQYF	TGCAGTGCGTACCGGTGGGGCTCCTACGAGCAGTACTTC
.	TRBV20-1	.	TRBJ2-1	CSAPKGHNEQFF	TGCAGTGCTCCTAAAGGACACAATGAGCAGTTCTTC
many	TRBV5-4	.	TRBJ1-2	CASSTPAGAYYYGYTF	TGTGCCAGCAGCACACCCGCAGGAGCCTATTACTATGGCTACACCTTC
many	TRBV7-2	.	TRBJ2-3	CASSLDRLTDTQYF	TGTGCCAGCAGCTTGGACAGACTCACAGATACGCAGTATTTT
.	TRBV6-1	TRBD1	TRBJ2-1	CASSTAGTGTNEQFF	TGTGCCAGCAGTACCGCCGGGACAGGGACCAATGAGCAGTTCTTC
.	TRBV11-3	.	TRBJ2-7	CASSLDDEQYF	TGTGCCAGCAGCTTAGATGACGAGCAGTACTTC
many	TRBV9	.	TRBJ2-3	CASSGSGDTQYF	TGTGCCAGCAGCGGCAGCGGAGATACGCAGTATTTT
.	TRBV15	.	TRBJ1-3	CATSHQLAGNTIYF	TGTGCCACCAGCCACCAACTAGCTGGAAACACCATATATTTT
many	TRBV7-2	.	TRBJ2-7	CASSLMGSLYEQYF	TGTGCCAGCAGCTTAATGGGATCTCTCTACGAGCAGTACTTC
few	TRBV6-5	TRBD1	TRBJ1-3	CASSYQGAWGNTIYF	TGTGCCAGCAGTTACCAGGGGGCTTGGGGAAACACCATATATTTT
.	TRBV5-5	.	TRBJ1-1	CASSTTTNTEAFF	TGTGCCAGCAGCACCACAACGAACACTGAAGCTTTCTTT
many	TRBV29-1	TRBD1	TRBJ2-7	CSAAGTGLHEQYF	TGCAGCGCCGCCGGGACAGGGCTCCACGAGCAGTACTTC
.	TRBV3-1	.	TRBJ1-2	CASSQEAGIYGYTF	TGTGCCAGCAGCCAAGAGGCAGGAATCTATGGCTACACCTTC
.	TRBV6-1	TRBD2	TRBJ2-3	CASSDQRGGLDTQYF	TGTGCCAGCAGTGACCAGCGGGGGGGCCTCGATACGCAGTATTTT
many	TRBV3-1	.	TRBJ2-7	CASSRSQGGFGHEQYF	TGTGCCAGCAGCCGCTCCCAGGGGGGCTTTGGGCACGAGCAGTACTTC
.	TRBV5-1	.	TRBJ1-1	CASSLEAPVRDTEAFF	TGCGCCAGCAGCTTGGAAGCGCCGGTTCGGGACACTGAAGCTTTCTTT
few	TRBV6-5	.	TRBJ1-4	CASSYSGQFYEKLFF	TGTGCCAGCAGTTACTCGGGGCAGTTCTACGAAAAACTGTTTTTT
.	TRBV7-2	.	TRBJ1-3	CASSLSFGTASSGNTIYF	TGTGCCAGCAGCTTATCGTTTGGGACCGCGAGCTCTGGAAACACCATATATTTT
few	TRBV20-1	TRBD2	TRBJ2-7	CSAQQGLAGDEQYF	TGCAGTGCTCAACAGGGACTAGCGGGAGACGAGCAGTACTTC
many	TRBV7-3	TRBD2	TRBJ2-1	CASSPRGGLYNEQFF	TGTGCCAGCAGCCCCCGGGGGGGCCTCTACAATGAGCAGTTCTTC
few	TRBV7-9	TRBD1	TRBJ1-2	CASSPQGAGYGYTF	TGTGCCAGCAGCCCACAGGGGGCAGGGTATGGCTACACCTTC
many	TRBV7-6	.	TRBJ2-3	CASSFGTPSSTDTQYF	TGTGCCAGCAGCTTCGGGACTCCCAGTAGCACAGATACGCAGTATTTT
.	TRBV7-8	.	TRBJ2-2	CASSPPGRRGELFF	TGTGCCAGCAGCCCACCGGGACGTCGCGGGGAGCTGTTTTTT
.	TRBV20-1	TRBD1	TRBJ2-4	CSARDPRGPLAKNIQYF	TGCAGTGCTAGAGATCCGAGGGGGCCCTTAGCCAAAAACATTCAGTACTTC
many	TRBV12-3/TRBV12-4	.	TRBJ1-4	CASNPGWGASNEKLFF	TGTGCCAGCAACCCTGGATGGGGGGCTTCCAATGAAAAACTGTTTTTT
few	TRBV5-6	.	TRBJ2-6	CASSLVIRGRGANVLTF	TGTGCCAGCAGCTTGGTAATTAGGGGCCGTGGGGCCAACGTCCTGACTTTC
.	TRBV30	TRBD1	TRBJ1-1	CASNSWDRGNTEAFF	TGTGCCTCAAACTCCTGGGACAGGGGGAACACTGAAGCTTTCTTT
.	TRBV5-1	.	TRBJ1-4	CASSLSGKAGKLFF	TGCGCCAGCAGCTTGTCTGGAAAGGCCGGAAAACTGTTTTTT
.	TRBV3-1	.	TRBJ2-2	CASSHGRPVNTGELFF	TGTGCCAGCAGCCACGGACGACCAGTGAACACCGGGGAGCTGTTTTTT
many	TRBV20-1	TRBD2	TRBJ2-1	CSARELAEYNEQFF	TGCAGTGCTAGAGAGCTAGCGGAGTACAATGAGCAGTTCTTC
.	TRBV19	TRBD2	TRBJ2-3	CASCLAGGTDTQYF	TGTGCCAGCTGCCTAGCGGGGGGCACAGATACGCAGTATTTT
once	TRBV5-1	.	TRBJ1-1	CASSFGQMNTEAFF	TGCGCCAGCAGCTTTGGGCAGATGAACACTGAAGCTTTCTTT
.	TRBV29-1	TRBD1	TRBJ2-3	CSVSNRGPTDTQYF	TGCAGCGTTTCGAACAGGGGGCCCACAGATACGCAGTATTTT
few	TRBV11-2	.	TRBJ1-6	CASSPPDTRSPLHF	TGTGCCAGCAGCCCCCCCGACACAAGATCACCCCTCCACTTT
.	TRBV29-1	TRBD1	TRBJ2-2	CSVRQGGSIGELFF	TGCAGCGTTCGACAGGGGGGGAGCATCGGGGAGCTGTTTTTT
many	TRBV4-1	TRBD2	TRBJ2-5	CASSQGLSGVAGETQYF	TGCGCCAGCAGCCAAGGACTCAGCGGGGTAGCGGGGGAGACCCAGTACTTC
.	TRBV29-1	.	TRBJ1-2	CSVERPVTYGYTF	TGCAGCGTTGAACGCCCAGTTACCTATGGCTACACCTTC
once	TRBV27	.	TRBJ2-3	CASSLTLSTDTQYF	TGTGCCAGCAGTTTAACCCTTAGCACAGATACGCAGTATTTT
.	TRBV5-1	TRBD2	TRBJ2-1	CASGPWTSGRYNEQFF	TGCGCCAGCGGGCCCTGGACTAGCGGGCGTTACAATGAGCAGTTCTTC
.	TRBV5-1	TRBD1	TRBJ2-4	CASSLDGDRGTKNIQYF	TGCGCCAGCAGCTTGGATGGGGACAGGGGGACCAAAAACATTCAGTACTTC
.	TRBV20-1	TRBD1	TRBJ2-1	CSARGRNSYNEQFF	TGCAGTGCAAGGGGGCGAAACTCCTACAATGAGCAGTTCTTC
.	TRBV29-1	TRBD2	TRBJ2-1	CSAQRGVDEQFF	TGCAGCGCTCAGCGGGGGGTGGATGAGCAGTTCTTC